The T cell receptor (beta chain) under discussion was sequenced for a study of blood T cell repertoires in COVID-19. Looking at the study overall: Donors in the United States, Italy and Spain gave samples during acute or convalescent COVID-19. PBMCs, B-cell-depleted T cells, or T cells were the source of the cDNA or gDNA that made up the material.

In the study's own analysis: Amplification of reference gene primers provided the estimated nucleated cell counts. Clones were sequenced by immunoSEQ multiplex PCR, and TCRdb holds only the in-frame ones, with some missing. That table supplies the V and J calls and clone size; D and trimming were determined from the DNA. The sample holds approximately 280,000 clones, about nine tenths seen once. The V gene's germline CDR1 is LGHDT and CDR2 YNNKEL (reference sequence). V was pared by 1 base and J by 2 bases, with 11 bases between. The CDR3 is made up of 15 amino acids. The material sequenced was peripheral blood. The receptor was derived from a man aged 50 or older with acute or convalescent COVID-19. This rearrangement joins TRBV3-1 (or the pseudogene TRBV3-2) to TRBJ2-5; tentative D call: TRBD1 (5 bases). CDR3: CASSQAPRAQETQYF. The CDR3 DNA reads as TGTGCCAGCAGCCAAGCTCCCAGGGCACAAGAGACCCAGTACTTC.